The 11 T cell receptor beta chains below come from one sample, sequenced in a study of blood T cell repertoires in COVID-19 (dated by TCRdb to the early 2020s). Libraries were made using the immunoSEQ multiplex PCR assay. TCRdb stores this immuneACCESS table with in-frame sequences only. Part of the clones is absent; in the studies checked, under half of the shortfall reflects unresolved V genes, and no reason is known for the rest. The sample records 120,000 or so clones, approximately 70% of which are singletons. More than 7.5% of the sample belongs to the ten largest clones. The source material was peripheral blood. These receptors were collected from a woman aged 60-75 years with acute or convalescent COVID-19.

The V and J genes are TRBV27 and TRBJ1-1; the match to TRBD1 covers 11 bases. From germline, CDR1 is MNHEY and CDR2 SMNVEV (reference sequence). CDR3 length equals 13 residues. V lost 4 bases, J lost 11 bases, and 6 bases stayed unmatched. CDR3 nucleotides: TGTGCCAGCAGTTCGTGGACAGGGGGCATGGCTTTCTTT. Its protein is CASSSWTGGMAFF.

The chain employs TRBV3-1 (or the pseudogene TRBV3-2) and TRBJ1-5, with TRBD1 as a possible D gene (6 bases). Trimming removed 4 bases from V and 14 bases from J, with 15 bases in between. Per germline, CDR1 LGHDT and CDR2 YNNKEL (reference sequence). The CDR3 spans 12 residues. CDR3 sequence: CASSREQGYKHF. The CDR3 bases are TGTGCCAGCAGCCGCGAACAGGGCTACAAGCATTTT.

The chain has TRBV6-5 and TRBJ2-7; D not resolved. V lost 3 bases, J lost 1 base, and 10 bases lay in between. This CDR3 contains 14 residues. Germline loops: CDR1 MNHEY, CDR2 SVGAGI. CDR3 sequence reads: CASSYSKLSYEQYF. The CDR3 coding sequence is TGTGCCAGCAGTTATTCCAAACTGTCCTACGAGCAGTACTTC.

This chain links TRBV2 with TRBJ2-7; 8 nucleotides line up with TRBD2. Per the germline V gene, CDR1 is SNHLY and CDR2 is FYNNEI. CDR3 size: 16 residues. After removal of 7 bases from V and 6 bases from J, the junction contained 17 bases not matched to a gene. The CDR3 DNA reads TGTGCCAGCACAGACGGGGGGGCAGGGTTCCGTCCCGAGCAGTACTTC. Protein sequence: CASTDGGAGFRPEQYF.

V gene TRBV5-4 combines with J gene TRBJ1-2, with TRBD1 as a possible D gene (5 bases). The CDR3 runs to 15 residues. V lost 4 bases and J lost 2, with 15 bases in between. Germline values: CDR1 SGHNT, CDR2 YYREEE (reference sequence). The CDR3 nucleotides are TGTGCCAGCAGCCGCCGGGGGGGGTCGAACTATGGCTACACCTTC. Translated, it gives CASSRRGGSNYGYTF.

This chain joins TRBV5-1 and TRBJ1-6; a weak D match, TRBD1 (5 bases). V lost 4 bases to trimming and J lost 7 bases, with 12 bases between them. Germline loops: CDR1 SGHRS, CDR2 YFSETQ. The CDR3 has 14 amino acids. The CDR3 bases are TGCGCCAGCAGCCACGACGGGGGAAATTCACCCCTCCACTTT. Translation: CASSHDGGNSPLHF.

The chain employs TRBV6-6 and TRBJ1-6, with 9 bases lining up with TRBD1. The CDR3 has 16 residues. Germline values: CDR1 MNHNY, CDR2 SVGAGI (reference sequence). J lost 13 bases, V lost 5 bases, and 15 bases had no gene match. CDR3 nucleotides: TGTGCCAGCAGTCGACCTCCGGGACAGGGAATATCGCCCCTCCACTTT. It is translated as CASSRPPGQGISPLHF.

The rearrangement uses TRBV6-5 and TRBJ1-1, with TRBD1 as a possible D gene (6 bases). Per the germline V gene, CDR1 is MNHEY and CDR2 is SVGAGI. This CDR3 is built from 12 residues. V lost 4 bases, J lost 7 bases, and 10 bases lay in between. This CDR3 reads CASSSNRDEAFF. The CDR3 bases are TGTGCCAGCAGTTCTAACAGGGATGAAGCTTTCTTT.

The V call is TRBV24-1, the J call TRBJ2-5; 7 bases are a match to TRBD1. The germline gives CDR1 KGHDR, CDR2 SFDVKD. J was trimmed by 13 bases and V by 4 bases; bases with no gene match: 5. The CDR3 has 11 amino acids. The CDR3 is CATSEDRTWYF. The CDR3 bases are TGTGCCACCAGTGAGGACAGGACCTGGTACTTC.

The CDR3 DNA reads as TGTGCCAGCAGCCAAAAGGGGAGCTACACCTTC. It encodes CASSQKGSYTF. V gene TRBV3-1 (or the pseudogene TRBV3-2) combines with J gene TRBJ1-2, with D possibly being TRBD1 (5 bases). CDR1 LGHDT and CDR2 YNNKEL come from the germline V gene (reference sequence). This CDR3 region has 11 residues. Trimming cost V 2 bases and J 9 bases, with 7 bases left between them.

The table lists this clone with a count of one. The chain links TRBV30 to TRBJ1-1; D not certain. Trimming cost V 0 bases and J 2 bases, with 4 bases left between them. Germline CDR1 and CDR2: GTSNPN and SVGIG (reference sequence). The CDR3 loop spans 12 amino acids. The CDR3 sequence is CAWSVYNTEAFF. CDR3 coding DNA: TGTGCCTGGAGTGTCTATAACACTGAAGCTTTCTTT.